This T cell receptor beta chain was retrieved from a study of response to subunit inactivated influenza vaccine. From the RT-PCR reads, TCRdb called clonotypes with MiXCR, one entry per CDR3 protein. The data contain 750,000 to 850,000 distinct CDR3 sequences, around 18% of them singletons. CDR1 is SGDLS, CDR2 YYNGEE, per germline. This CDR3 is built from 17 residues. V lost 0 bases and J 0 bases, leaving 13 bases between the germline ends. General study findings and limits: New T cells are recruited in small numbers by each seasonal influenza vaccination, according to the authors' suggestion.

With respect to this clonotype: What it binds is not known.

This sample comprised PBMCs from blood, obtained less than 6 days after vaccination. The clonotype comes from a man aged 45-65 years who received an inactivated influenza vaccine. The V call is TRBV9, the J call TRBJ1-3, with D tentatively TRBD1 (6 bases). The CDR3 loop reads CASSVGPGDSSGNTIYF. CDR3 coding DNA: TGTGCCAGCAGCGTAGGGCCAGGGGACTCCTCTGGAAACACCATATATTTT.